Listed below are T cell receptor beta chains from one sample, sequenced in a study of cytotoxic CD8 clonotypes in ibrutinib-treated CLL. Using immunoSEQ multiplex PCR, the repertoire was profiled, and TCRdb retains in-frame clones only, with some absent. The sample contains roughly 200,000 clones, about two thirds of which appear only once. The sequences come from PBMCs, collected after 24 months of ibrutinib treatment. The receptors stem from a human donor with chronic lymphocytic leukemia. The CDR3 runs from the conserved cysteine through the conserved F or W. The D gene is left open where the match is weak. The size of a clone is reported for some rows only, either as once, few or many, or as a class for expanded clones.

TRBD2	12	TRBJ2-7	.	TRBV2	CASRTSVYEQYF	TGTGCCAGCAGAACTAGCGTCTACGAGCAGTACTTC
.	14	TRBJ2-5	.	TRBV9	CASRPQESKETQYF	TGTGCCAGCAGGCCCCAAGAATCAAAAGAGACCCAGTACTTC
.	13	TRBJ2-7	few	TRBV7-2	CASSLSDGYEQYF	TGTGCCAGCAGCCTATCCGACGGGTACGAGCAGTACTTC
.	11	TRBJ2-2	.	TRBV7-2	CASSPGGELFF	TGTGCCAGCAGCCCCGGTGGGGAGCTGTTTTTT
TRBD2	16	TRBJ2-3	.	TRBV11-2	CASSLLAGGGTDTQYF	TGTGCCAGCAGCTTATTGGCGGGAGGGGGCACAGATACGCAGTATTTT
TRBD2	15	TRBJ2-7	.	TRBV4-2	CASSQRAGTNDEQYF	TGTGCCAGCAGCCAGAGAGCGGGAACTAACGACGAGCAGTACTTC
.	13	TRBJ2-2	few	TRBV7-9	CASSSTGPGELFF	TGTGCCAGCAGCTCGACAGGCCCCGGGGAGCTGTTTTTT
TRBD1	15	TRBJ1-2	once	TRBV28	CASSQTGGLLYGYTF	TGTGCCAGCAGTCAGACAGGGGGACTACTCTATGGCTACACCTTC
.	18	TRBJ2-1	.	TRBV4-1	CASSQYLVWGSAPREQFF	TGCGCCAGCAGCCAATATCTCGTTTGGGGGAGTGCCCCCAGAGAGCAGTTCTTC
.	16	TRBJ2-7	.	TRBV4-1	CASSQEPQRADYEQYF	TGCGCCAGCAGCCAAGAGCCCCAAAGAGCGGACTACGAGCAGTACTTC
TRBD1	13	TRBJ1-1	once	TRBV19	CASSTNRGNEAFF	TGTGCCAGTAGTACAAACAGGGGTAATGAAGCTTTCTTT
.	13	TRBJ2-1	.	TRBV7-3	CASSLGSYNEQFF	TGTGCCAGCAGCTTAGGTTCCTACAATGAGCAGTTCTTC
.	12	TRBJ1-2	.	TRBV7-9	CASNYFDYGYTF	TGTGCCAGCAACTATTTTGACTATGGCTACACCTTC
TRBD2	17	TRBJ2-1	.	TRBV7-7	CASSARPGTSGSNEQFF	TGTGCCAGCAGCGCACGTCCCGGGACTAGCGGGAGTAATGAGCAGTTCTTC
TRBD2	15	TRBJ2-1	.	TRBV25-1	CASTRGLAGDNEQFF	TGTGCCAGCACCAGGGGACTAGCGGGAGACAATGAGCAGTTCTTC
TRBD2	19	TRBJ2-3	.	TRBV4-1	CASSQTTGTSGTSTDTQYF	TGCGCCAGCAGCCAAACAACCGGGACTAGCGGGACTAGCACAGATACGCAGTATTTT
.	17	TRBJ2-1	.	TRBV9	CASSPSGPGLYYNEQFF	TGTGCCAGCAGTCCCTCAGGCCCGGGACTTTACTACAATGAGCAGTTCTTC
.	14	TRBJ2-2	.	TRBV21-1	CASSKAGGAGELFF	TGTGCCAGCAGCAAAGCGGGCGGGGCCGGGGAGCTGTTTTTT
TRBD2	16	TRBJ2-2	.	TRBV25-1	CASATSGSYLVGELFF	TGTGCCTCAGCAACTAGCGGGAGCTACCTGGTCGGGGAGCTGTTTTTT
.	14	TRBJ2-7	few	TRBV4-2	CASSQEYSSYEQYF	TGTGCCAGCAGCCAAGAATACAGCTCCTACGAGCAGTACTTC
TRBD1	17	TRBJ1-3	.	TRBV5-4	CASSYGAGGGSGNTIYF	TGTGCCAGCAGCTACGGAGCAGGGGGTGGCTCTGGAAACACCATATATTTT
.	16	TRBJ2-5	once	TRBV4-1	CASSLGTPRAKETQYF	TGCGCCAGCAGCCTCGGGACACCAAGGGCCAAAGAGACCCAGTACTTC
TRBD1	14	TRBJ2-1	.	TRBV18	CASQGARGVNEQFF	TGTGCCAGCCAGGGGGCCAGAGGGGTAAATGAGCAGTTCTTC
.	15	TRBJ2-7	few	TRBV4-3	CASSQVVGATYEQYF	TGCGCCAGCAGCCAAGTAGTGGGGGCCACCTACGAGCAGTACTTC
.	14	TRBJ1-3	few	TRBV7-9	CASSLGSSGNTIYF	TGTGCCAGCAGCTTAGGGTCCTCTGGAAACACCATATATTTT
TRBD2	16	TRBJ2-1	.	TRBV19	CASSVFPGGAYNEQFF	TGTGCCAGTAGCGTATTCCCGGGAGGTGCCTACAATGAGCAGTTCTTC
TRBD1	19	TRBJ1-3	.	TRBV9	CASSEIPHRDRGSGNTIYF	TGTGCCAGCAGCGAAATCCCCCACCGGGACAGGGGCTCTGGAAACACCATATATTTT
TRBD1	16	TRBJ1-2	once	TRBV5-4	CASSLGGQGAYYGYTF	TGTGCCAGCAGCTTAGGAGGGCAGGGGGCGTACTATGGCTACACCTTC
.	17	TRBJ2-7	.	TRBV5-1	CASSLGERSPSSYEQYF	TGCGCCAGCAGCTTGGGGGAACGGTCACCGTCCTCCTACGAGCAGTACTTC
TRBD1	14	TRBJ2-7	.	TRBV7-9	CASSLAGQGYEQYF	TGTGCCAGCAGCTTAGCAGGACAGGGGTACGAGCAGTACTTC
TRBD1	13	TRBJ1-2	.	TRBV9	CASSVEMEGAYTF	TGTGCCAGCAGCGTCGAGATGGAGGGGGCATACACCTTC